The 20 T cell receptor beta chains listed next were all sequenced from one sample in a study of shared clonotypes between healthy human individuals (dated by TCRdb to 2018 to 2021). CD8 naive samples were CD45RO-negative cells positively selected for CCR7, giving a CD45RA+CCR7+ population that excluded TemRA cells. Preparation of the library involved the immunoSEQ multiplex PCR assay. This is the immuneACCESS table as TCRdb keeps it, with only in-frame sequences that have V and J called. A part of the clones is gone; compared with another copy, unresolved V genes explain less than half, and the rest is unexplained. Recorded for this sample are about 2 million clones; around 96% of them occurred a single time. The ten largest clones add up to 1.1% of the sample. Sequences were obtained from naive CD8+ T cells sorted from blood. The meaning of the sample's cell subset or site label: CD45RA+CCR7+. Receptors originate from a man aged 18 to 29 in good health.

In the case of this clone: The sample has other DNA sequences that encode this CDR3 too. The DNA of the CDR3 is TGTGCCAGCAGCTTAGTCCCCGAGACCCAGTACTTC. Translated: CASSLVPETQYF. The rearrangement joins TRBV11-2 to TRBJ2-5; no clear D gene. V shed 1 base and J shed 5 bases, with 5 bases lying between them. The CDR3 is 12 amino acids. In germline, CDR1 is SGHAT, CDR2 FQNNGV.

The V and J genes are TRBV7-2 and TRBJ2-7; possibly TRBD2 for D (6 bases). Trimming stripped 4 bases from V and 2 bases from J, with 15 bases between. Germline V gene lookup returns CDR1 SGHTA and CDR2 FQGNSA. This CDR3 has 15 amino acids. The CDR3 sequence: CASSSRERTPYEQYF. The CDR3 DNA reads TGTGCCAGCAGCTCCCGGGAGCGGACCCCCTACGAGCAGTACTTC.

The chain carries TRBV14 and TRBJ2-7; D call uncertain. The CDR3 extends over 17 amino acids. The ends were cut back, 4 bases at V and 5 bases at J, with 24 bases in the middle. The V gene's germline CDR1 is SGHDN and CDR2 FVKESK. The CDR3 DNA follows: TGTGCCAGCAGCCCATGGAATAACGCCCCGGTCCCTGACGAGCAGTACTTC. The encoded protein is CASSPWNNAPVPDEQYF.

V and J are TRBV27 and TRBJ2-7; perhaps TRBD1 as D (6 bases). Trimming cost V 7 bases and J 2 bases, with 18 bases left between them. This CDR3 is built from 15 residues. Germline values: CDR1 MNHEY, CDR2 SMNVEV (reference sequence). The CDR3 sequence is CASKETGSWAYEQYF. The CDR3, as DNA: TGTGCCAGCAAGGAAACAGGGTCTTGGGCCTACGAGCAGTACTTC.

V is TRBV7-9 and J is TRBJ1-2; 11 bases map to TRBD1. The CDR3 loop spans 15 amino acids. J lost 1 base, V lost 5 bases, and 3 bases had no gene match. Germline CDR1 reads SEHNR; CDR2 reads FQNEAQ (reference sequence). CDR3 protein: CASSIGTGGNYGYTF. CDR3 sequence (DNA): TGTGCCAGCAGCATAGGGACAGGGGGTAACTATGGCTACACCTTC.

The chain joins TRBV6-1 to TRBJ2-1, with D possibly being TRBD1 (6 bases). V was shortened by 7 bases and J by 6 bases, with 7 bases between the two germline ends. Germline values: CDR1 MNHNS, CDR2 SASEGT. This CDR3 region has 11 residues. The CDR3 DNA follows: TGTGCCAGCACACAGGGCAATGAGCAGTTCTTC. Amino acids: CASTQGNEQFF.

The genes are TRBV4-1 and TRBJ1-5; D call uncertain. The V end lost 0 bases, the J end lost 10 bases, and 13 bases lay between the germline ends. Germline V CDR1 and CDR2: MGHRA, YSYEKL. This CDR3 region has 14 residues. The CDR3 here is CASSQEPAGTPQHF. In nucleotides, the CDR3 is TGCGCCAGCAGCCAAGAGCCGGCCGGTACTCCCCAGCATTTT.

CDR3 in DNA: TGTGCCAGCAGTGAAAGGACTAGCGGGAGCCCCCGCGACACCGGGGAGCTGTTTTTT. As protein: CASSERTSGSPRDTGELFF. The chain joins TRBV2 to TRBJ2-2, with 13 bases aligning to TRBD2. From germline, CDR1 is SNHLY and CDR2 FYNNEI. The CDR3 spans 19 residues. V dropped 2 bases and J dropped 3; count of bases not matched to a gene: 9.

This clone came up once. The chain joins TRBV12-1 to TRBJ2-1; TRBD2 is the table's D call and was not checked against the DNA. TRBV12-1 is a documented pseudogene. The CDR3 totals 20 residues. The CDR3 region is CASTYLFGQGLAGPNNEQFF. CDR3 coding DNA: TGTGCCAGCACCTATCTCTTTGGACAGGGACTAGCGGGCCCCAACAATGAGCAGTTCTTC.

The chain joins TRBV9 to TRBJ2-5; possibly TRBD1 for D (6 bases). Germline V gene sequence: CDR1 SGDLS, CDR2 YYNGEE. This CDR3 has 14 amino acids. V lost 3 bases and J 0 bases, leaving 9 bases between the germline ends. This CDR3 reads CASSAQGHQETQYF. The DNA for the CDR3 is TGTGCCAGCAGCGCACAGGGCCACCAAGAGACCCAGTACTTC.

With respect to this clone: A read error may explain this, as a much larger clone is one base away. The sample has other DNA sequences that encode this CDR3 too. The chain carries TRBV27 and TRBJ2-7; 7 nucleotides line up with TRBD1. This CDR3 spans 13 amino acids. Germline assignment: CDR1 MNHEY and CDR2 SMNVEV (reference sequence). V lost 3 bases, J lost 2 bases, and 1 base stayed unmatched. The CDR3 spells CASSLQGAYEQYF. CDR3 sequence (DNA): TGTGCCAGCAGTTTGCAGGGGGCCTACGAGCAGTACTTC.

This chain uses TRBV6-1 with TRBJ2-5; D unresolved. The CDR3 is 14 amino acids. Trimming took 2 bases from V and 1 from J, leaving 8 bases between them. CDR1 and CDR2 from the germline V gene are MNHNS and SASEGT. As DNA, the CDR3 is TGTGCCAGCAGTGAAACCAGGAGCCAAGAGACCCAGTACTTC. It specifies CASSETRSQETQYF.

Turning to this clone: The sample holds other DNA sequences that translate to the same CDR3. This chain joins TRBV9 and TRBJ1-6, with TRBD1 as a possible D gene (6 bases). The V gene's germline CDR1 is SGDLS and CDR2 YYNGEE. V was trimmed by 0 bases and J by 7 bases, leaving 8 bases between them. The CDR3 has 14 amino acids. The CDR3 bases are TGTGCCAGCAGCGTAGGGCAGGGGAATTCACCCCTCCACTTT. Translating gives CASSVGQGNSPLHF. Full variable domain (remainder filled in from reference TRBV9 and TRBJ1-6): DSGVTQTPKHLITATGQRVTLRCSPRSGDLSVYWYQQSLDQGLQFLIQYYNGEERAKGNILERFSAQQFPDLHSELNLSSLELGDSALYFCASSVGQGNSPLHFGNGTRLTVT.

The chain carries TRBV5-1 and TRBJ2-1; D assignment may be TRBD1 or TRBD2 (5 bases each). Deletions cut 3 bases from V and 2 bases from J, with 9 bases between. Germline V lookup: CDR1 SGHRS, CDR2 YFSETQ. This CDR3 comprises 14 residues. Here the CDR3 reads CASSWSGPYNEQFF. The CDR3 DNA sequence: TGCGCCAGCAGCTGGTCGGGGCCCTACAATGAGCAGTTCTTC. Full variable domain (remainder filled in from reference TRBV5-1 and TRBJ2-1): KAGVTQTPRYLIKTRGQQVTLSCSPISGHRSVSWYQQTPGQGLQFLFEYFSETQRNKGNFPGRFSGRQFSNSRSEMNVSTLELGDSALYLCASSWSGPYNEQFFGPGTRLTVL.

This sequence joins TRBV27 and TRBJ2-7, with no clear D. V gave up 1 base and J gave up 6 bases, with 16 bases separating them. The CDR3 is 15 residues long. Germline V CDR1 and CDR2: MNHEY, SMNVEV (reference sequence). The CDR3 reads CASSLFAEPFGEQYF. The CDR3 DNA reads as TGTGCCAGCAGTTTATTCGCGGAGCCCTTCGGCGAGCAGTACTTC.

The CDR3 DNA is TGCGCCAGCAGCTTGGTGGAGGGGGCGCGAGGCTCCTACAATGAGCAGTTCTTC. Translated, it gives CASSLVEGARGSYNEQFF. V gene TRBV5-1 combines with J gene TRBJ2-1; a possible D gene is TRBD1 (7 bases). This CDR3 is 18 amino acids long. Trimming left V 0 bases short and J 0 bases short, with 16 bases between. Germline V gives CDR1 SGHRS, CDR2 YFSETQ. Full variable domain (remainder filled in from reference TRBV5-1 and TRBJ2-1): KAGVTQTPRYLIKTRGQQVTLSCSPISGHRSVSWYQQTPGQGLQFLFEYFSETQRNKGNFPGRFSGRQFSNSRSEMNVSTLELGDSALYLCASSLVEGARGSYNEQFFGPGTRLTVL.

V and J are TRBV13 and TRBJ1-1; D perhaps matches TRBD1 (6 bases). Germline CDR1 reads PRHDT; CDR2 reads FYEKMQ (reference sequence). The CDR3 is 17 residues long. Trimming removed 0 bases at V and 0 bases at J, with 14 bases between. The CDR3, as DNA: TGTGCCAGCAGCTTAGGCGAAGGAGGGGGTGTGAACACTGAAGCTTTCTTT. It is translated as CASSLGEGGGVNTEAFF.

CDR3 DNA sequence: TGTGCCTGGAGTGCTATAGCGGGAGGTGGAGATACGCAGTATTTT. Translation: CAWSAIAGGGDTQYF. V usage is TRBV30 and J usage is TRBJ2-3; 10 positions match TRBD2. CDR1 GTSNPN and CDR2 SVGIG come from the germline V gene (reference sequence). The CDR3 totals 15 residues. V lost 1 base to trimming and J lost 5 bases; unmatched junction nucleotides: 6.

The chain is built from TRBV19 and TRBJ1-2; D perhaps matches TRBD1 (5 bases). The V end was cut by 3 bases, the J end by 3 bases, with 17 bases between. The CDR3 totals 16 residues. CDR1 and CDR2 (germline): LNHDA, SQIVND (reference sequence). The CDR3 bases are TGTGCCAGTAGTATCTCCGGGTGGGGGGAAGACTATGGCTACACCTTC. Translating it yields CASSISGWGEDYGYTF.

The chain uses TRBV11-2 and TRBJ2-1, with TRBD2 matching over 8 bases. Germline V lookup: CDR1 SGHAT, CDR2 FQNNGV. The trim removed 5 bases at V and 9 bases at J, leaving 12 bases unmatched. The CDR3 is 15 residues long. CDR3 in DNA: TGTGCCAGCAGCCACCCCGGGACTAGAGACGGTGAGCAGTTCTTC. This gives the protein CASSHPGTRDGEQFF.